This T cell receptor (beta chain) was obtained from a study of blood T cells in healthy people across ages. General observations from the study: PBMCs that were unsorted prevented a conclusive naive versus antigen-experienced comparison.

This CDR3 contains 15 residues. The germline V gene has CDR1 MNHEY and CDR2 SVGEGT. The V end was cut by 5 bases, the J end by 0 bases, with 10 bases between. Using a J-beta primer mix together with a sample-barcoded 5' primer, a second PCR was run for roughly 6 to 11 cycles. In TCRdb, the 5' RACE reads were re-called with MiXCR into one record per CDR3 protein. The sample yields almost 550,000 distinct CDR3 sequences, under 30% seen once. A note on this clonotype: Its antigen is unknown.

A further study also used this sample, focusing on T cells of mothers and their children. Per that paper: The effect of thymic selection on TCR recombination output is similar between related and unrelated pairs.

This TCR was sampled from a boy between 5 and 17 years old in good health. The V call is TRBV6-2 or TRBV6-3, the J call TRBJ1-4; no definite D call. Material: blood. The CDR3 protein is CASSGPGSTNEKLFF. The CDR3 nucleotides read TGTGCCAGCAGTGGGCCGGGATCAACTAATGAAAAACTGTTTTTT.